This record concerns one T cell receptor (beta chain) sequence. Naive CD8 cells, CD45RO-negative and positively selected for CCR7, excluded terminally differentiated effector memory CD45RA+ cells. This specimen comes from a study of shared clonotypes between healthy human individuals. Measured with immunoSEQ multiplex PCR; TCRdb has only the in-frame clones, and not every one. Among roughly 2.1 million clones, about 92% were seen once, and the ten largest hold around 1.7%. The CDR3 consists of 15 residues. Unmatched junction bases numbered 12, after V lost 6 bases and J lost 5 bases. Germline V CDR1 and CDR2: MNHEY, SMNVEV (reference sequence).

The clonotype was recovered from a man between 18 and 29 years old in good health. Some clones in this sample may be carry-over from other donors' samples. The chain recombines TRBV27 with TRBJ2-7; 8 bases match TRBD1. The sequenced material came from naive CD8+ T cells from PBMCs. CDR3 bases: TGTGCCAGCAGCGTAGGACAGGGAATAAGGGACGAGCAGTACTTC. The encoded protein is CASSVGQGIRDEQYF.